This T cell receptor beta chain was sequenced for a study of tumor-infiltrating lymphocytes in primary liver carcinoma. General study findings and limits: All five tumor regions shared only about 8-25% of top clones.

The input was roughly 0.5 ug total RNA; TCR beta cDNA was made from it with a constant-region primer. Modified slightly, ARM-PCR produced TCR beta libraries over three nested multiplex PCR rounds. Each of the first two PCR rounds ran approximately 9 cycles with TRBV1-TRBV30 forward and C-beta reverse primers. TCRdb itself ran the multiplex PCR reads through MiXCR, one entry per CDR3 protein. The sample lists 90,000 to 100,000 distinct CDR3 sequences, approximately 68% occurring once. With regard to this clonotype: Its antigen is unknown. Germline is not matched at one junction end, which may reflect a read error.

CDR3 length: 16 amino acids. The tissue used was unsorted bulk material of about 19-30 mg. RNA and DNA were co-extracted from it with the AllPrep DNA/RNA mini kit. Donors were untreated and chronically infected with HBV. The gene calls are TRBV12-3 or TRBV12-4 and TRBJ1-2, with D possibly TRBD1 on 5 matching bases. Material: liver tumor tissue from sampling region 5. Subset noted: tumor region T5, tumor centre. The receptor comes from a woman in her sixties or seventies with primary liver carcinoma and hepatitis B virus infection. The CDR3 here is CVSTPSGGGGLFGYTF. DNA of the CDR3: TGTGTCAGCACCCCAAGTGGGGGTGGAGGCTTGTTTGGCTACACCTTC.